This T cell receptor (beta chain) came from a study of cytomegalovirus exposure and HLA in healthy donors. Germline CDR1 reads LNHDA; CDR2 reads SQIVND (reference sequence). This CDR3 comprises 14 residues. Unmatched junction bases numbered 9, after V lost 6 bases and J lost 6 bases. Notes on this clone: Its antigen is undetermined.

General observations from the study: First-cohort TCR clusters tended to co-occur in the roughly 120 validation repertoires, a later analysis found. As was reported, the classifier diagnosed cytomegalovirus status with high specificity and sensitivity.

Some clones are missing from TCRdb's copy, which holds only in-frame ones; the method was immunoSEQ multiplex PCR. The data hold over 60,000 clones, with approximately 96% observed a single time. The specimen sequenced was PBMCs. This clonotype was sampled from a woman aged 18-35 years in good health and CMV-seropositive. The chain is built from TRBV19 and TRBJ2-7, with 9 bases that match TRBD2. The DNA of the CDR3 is TGTGCCAGTAGGGGAACTAGCGGGTTGGGCGAGCAGTACTTC. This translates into CASRGTSGLGEQYF.